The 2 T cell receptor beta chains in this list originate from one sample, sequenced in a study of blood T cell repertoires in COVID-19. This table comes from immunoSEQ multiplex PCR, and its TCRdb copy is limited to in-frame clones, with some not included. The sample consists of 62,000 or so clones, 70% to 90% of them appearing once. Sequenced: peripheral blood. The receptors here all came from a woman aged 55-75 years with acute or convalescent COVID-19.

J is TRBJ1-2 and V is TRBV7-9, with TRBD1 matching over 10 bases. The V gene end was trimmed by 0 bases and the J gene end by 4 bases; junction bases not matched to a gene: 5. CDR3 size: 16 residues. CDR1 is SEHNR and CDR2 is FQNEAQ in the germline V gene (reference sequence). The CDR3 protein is CASSLAGQGIIYGYTF. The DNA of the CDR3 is TGTGCCAGCAGCTTAGCGGGACAGGGGATTATCTATGGCTACACCTTC.

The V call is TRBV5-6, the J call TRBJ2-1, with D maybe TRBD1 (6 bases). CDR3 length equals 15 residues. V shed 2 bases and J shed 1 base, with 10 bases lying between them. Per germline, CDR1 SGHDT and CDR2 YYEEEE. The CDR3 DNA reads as TGTGCCAGCAGCTTCGCAGGGGTATCCTACAATGAGCAGTTCTTC. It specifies CASSFAGVSYNEQFF.